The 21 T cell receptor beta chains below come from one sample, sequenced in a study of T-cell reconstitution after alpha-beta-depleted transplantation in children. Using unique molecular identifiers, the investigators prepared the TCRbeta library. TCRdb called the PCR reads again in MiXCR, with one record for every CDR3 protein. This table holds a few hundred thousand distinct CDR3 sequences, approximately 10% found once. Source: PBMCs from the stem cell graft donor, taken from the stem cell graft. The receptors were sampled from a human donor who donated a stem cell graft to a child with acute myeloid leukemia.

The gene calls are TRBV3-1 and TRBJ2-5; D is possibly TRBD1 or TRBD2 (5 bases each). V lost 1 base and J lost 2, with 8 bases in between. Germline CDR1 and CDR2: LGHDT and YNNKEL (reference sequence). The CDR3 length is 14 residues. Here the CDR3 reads CASSQGWGQETQYF. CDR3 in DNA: TGTGCCAGCAGCCAAGGATGGGGGCAAGAGACCCAGTACTTC.

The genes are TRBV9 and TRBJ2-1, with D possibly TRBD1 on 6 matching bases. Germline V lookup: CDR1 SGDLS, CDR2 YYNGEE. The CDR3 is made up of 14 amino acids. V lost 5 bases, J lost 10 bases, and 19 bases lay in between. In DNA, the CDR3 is TGTGCCAGCAGAGAAACTTACAGGGATGGAGAGCAGTTCTTC. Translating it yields CASRETYRDGEQFF.

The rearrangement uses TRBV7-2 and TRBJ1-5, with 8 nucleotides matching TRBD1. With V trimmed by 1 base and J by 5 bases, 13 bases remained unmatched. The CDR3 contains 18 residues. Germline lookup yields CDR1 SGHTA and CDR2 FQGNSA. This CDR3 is CASSLVAGMGTGDQPQHF. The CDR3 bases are TGTGCCAGCAGCTTAGTCGCTGGTATGGGGACAGGCGATCAGCCCCAGCATTTT.

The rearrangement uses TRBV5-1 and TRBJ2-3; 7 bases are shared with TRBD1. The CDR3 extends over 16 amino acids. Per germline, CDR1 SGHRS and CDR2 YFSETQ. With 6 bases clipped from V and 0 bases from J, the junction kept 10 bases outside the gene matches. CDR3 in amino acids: CASTPNPTGSTDTQYF. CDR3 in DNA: TGCGCCAGCACCCCCAATCCGACAGGGAGCACAGATACGCAGTATTTT.

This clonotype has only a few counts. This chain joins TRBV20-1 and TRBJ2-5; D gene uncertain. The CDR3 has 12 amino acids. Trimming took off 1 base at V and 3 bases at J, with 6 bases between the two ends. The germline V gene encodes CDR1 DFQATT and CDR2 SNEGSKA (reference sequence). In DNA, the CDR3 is TGCAGTGCTAGAGCTGGGAAAGAGACCCAGTACTTC. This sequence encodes CSARAGKETQYF.

CDR3 DNA: TGCAGTGCTAGAGATCTCGGGGGGACGGGAGAGACCCAGTACTTC. This encodes CSARDLGGTGETQYF. The chain couples TRBV20-1 to TRBJ2-5; 7 nucleotides line up with TRBD2. The CDR3 loop spans 15 amino acids. CDR1 is DFQATT and CDR2 is SNEGSKA in the germline V gene (reference sequence). Trimming removed 0 bases from V and 4 bases from J; junction bases left unmatched: 8.

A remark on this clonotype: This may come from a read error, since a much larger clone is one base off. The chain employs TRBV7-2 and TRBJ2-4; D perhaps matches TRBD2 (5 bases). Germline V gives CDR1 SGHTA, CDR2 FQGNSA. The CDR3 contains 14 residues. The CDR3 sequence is CASGNRGNQNMQYF. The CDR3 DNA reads TGTGCCAGCGGCAATCGAGGGAATCAAAACATGCAGTACTTC.

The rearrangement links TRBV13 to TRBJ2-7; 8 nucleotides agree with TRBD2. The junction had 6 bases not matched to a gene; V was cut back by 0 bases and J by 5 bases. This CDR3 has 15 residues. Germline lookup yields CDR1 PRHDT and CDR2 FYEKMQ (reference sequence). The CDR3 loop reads CASSLGAGVLNEQYF. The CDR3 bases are TGTGCCAGCAGCTTAGGAGCGGGAGTCCTCAACGAGCAGTACTTC.

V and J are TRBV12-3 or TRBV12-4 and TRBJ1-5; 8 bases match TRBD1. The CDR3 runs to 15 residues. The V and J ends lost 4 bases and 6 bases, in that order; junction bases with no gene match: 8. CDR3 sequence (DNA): TGTGCCAGCAGTTCAAACAGGGGGGGTGTTCAGCCCCAGCATTTT. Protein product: CASSSNRGGVQPQHF.

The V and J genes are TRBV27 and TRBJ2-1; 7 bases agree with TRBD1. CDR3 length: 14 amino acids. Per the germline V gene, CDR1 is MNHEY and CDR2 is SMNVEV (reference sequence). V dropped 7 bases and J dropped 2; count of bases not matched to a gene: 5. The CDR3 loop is CASTPGGTYNEQFF. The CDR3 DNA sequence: TGTGCCAGCACCCCAGGGGGAACCTACAATGAGCAGTTCTTC.

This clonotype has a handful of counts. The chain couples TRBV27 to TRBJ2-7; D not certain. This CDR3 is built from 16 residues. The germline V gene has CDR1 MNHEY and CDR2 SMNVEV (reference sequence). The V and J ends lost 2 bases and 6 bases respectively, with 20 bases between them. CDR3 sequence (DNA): TGTGCCAGCAGTTTAGACCCCTACCCAACTATACGCGAGCAGTACTTC. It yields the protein CASSLDPYPTIREQYF.

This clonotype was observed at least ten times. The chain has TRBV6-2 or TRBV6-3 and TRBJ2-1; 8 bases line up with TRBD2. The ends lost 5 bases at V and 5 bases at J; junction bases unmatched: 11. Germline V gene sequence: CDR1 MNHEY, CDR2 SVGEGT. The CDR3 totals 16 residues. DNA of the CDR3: TGTGCCAGCAGTCCTAGCGGGCGCCCTGGGGACAATGAGCAGTTCTTC. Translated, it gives CASSPSGRPGDNEQFF.

The CDR3: CASSLVGGTGDGYTF. In nucleotides, the CDR3 is TGTGCCAGCAGCTTAGTAGGGGGGACAGGAGATGGCTACACCTTC. The chain is built from TRBV7-3 and TRBJ1-2; TRBD1 agrees at 8 bases. The trim removed 2 bases at V and 6 bases at J, leaving 8 bases unmatched. This CDR3 has 15 amino acids. Germline lookup yields CDR1 SGHTA and CDR2 FQGTGA.

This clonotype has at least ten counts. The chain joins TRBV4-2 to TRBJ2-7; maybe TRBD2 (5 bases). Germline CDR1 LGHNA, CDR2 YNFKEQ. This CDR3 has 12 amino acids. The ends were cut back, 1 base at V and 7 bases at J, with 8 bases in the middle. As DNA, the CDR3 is TGTGCCAGCAGCCAAGGAGGGTTTGAGCAGTACTTC. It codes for CASSQGGFEQYF.

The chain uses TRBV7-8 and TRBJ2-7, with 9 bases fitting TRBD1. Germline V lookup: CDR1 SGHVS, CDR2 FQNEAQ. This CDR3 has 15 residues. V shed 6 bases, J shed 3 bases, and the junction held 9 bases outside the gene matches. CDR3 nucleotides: TGTGCCAGCAGTTCTGGGACAGGGAAGGGCTACGAGCAGTACTTC. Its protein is CASSSGTGKGYEQYF.

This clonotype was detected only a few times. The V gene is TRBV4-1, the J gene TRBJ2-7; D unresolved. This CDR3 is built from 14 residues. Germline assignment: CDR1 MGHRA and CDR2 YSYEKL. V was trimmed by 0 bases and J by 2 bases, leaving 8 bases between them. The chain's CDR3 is CASSQDDTAYEQYF. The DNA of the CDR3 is TGCGCCAGCAGCCAAGATGATACAGCCTACGAGCAGTACTTC.

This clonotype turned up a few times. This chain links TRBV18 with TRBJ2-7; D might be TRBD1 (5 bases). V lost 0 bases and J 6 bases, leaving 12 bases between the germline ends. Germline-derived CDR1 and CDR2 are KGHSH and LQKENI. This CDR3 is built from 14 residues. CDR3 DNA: TGTGCCAGCTCACCACCGTCGTCAGGGTCCGAGCAGTACTTC. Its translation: CASSPPSSGSEQYF.

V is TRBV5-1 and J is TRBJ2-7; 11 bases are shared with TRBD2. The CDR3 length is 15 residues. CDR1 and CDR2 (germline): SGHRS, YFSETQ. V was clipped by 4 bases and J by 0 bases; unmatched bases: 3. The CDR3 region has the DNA TGCGCCAGCAGCATGACTAGCGGGAACTCCTACGAGCAGTACTTC. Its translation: CASSMTSGNSYEQYF.

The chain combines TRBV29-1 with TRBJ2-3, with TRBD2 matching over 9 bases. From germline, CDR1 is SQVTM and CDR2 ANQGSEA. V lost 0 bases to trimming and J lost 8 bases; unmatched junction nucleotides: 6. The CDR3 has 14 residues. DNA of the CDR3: TGCAGCGTTGAAGAGTTAGCGGGAGCCGGTACGCAGTATTTT. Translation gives CSVEELAGAGTQYF.

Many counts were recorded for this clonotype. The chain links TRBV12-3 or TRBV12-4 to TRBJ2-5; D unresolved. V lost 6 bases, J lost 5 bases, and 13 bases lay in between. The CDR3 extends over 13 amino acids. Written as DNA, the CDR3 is TGTGCCAGCAGCACCTTCCAGTACGAGACCCAGTACTTC. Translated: CASSTFQYETQYF.

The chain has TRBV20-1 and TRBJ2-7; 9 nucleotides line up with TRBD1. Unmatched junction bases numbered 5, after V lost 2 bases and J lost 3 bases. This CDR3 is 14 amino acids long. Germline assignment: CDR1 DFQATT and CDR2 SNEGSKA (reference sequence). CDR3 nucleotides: TGCAGTGCTAGAATTCCGGGACAGGGCTACGAGCAGTACTTC. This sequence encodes CSARIPGQGYEQYF.